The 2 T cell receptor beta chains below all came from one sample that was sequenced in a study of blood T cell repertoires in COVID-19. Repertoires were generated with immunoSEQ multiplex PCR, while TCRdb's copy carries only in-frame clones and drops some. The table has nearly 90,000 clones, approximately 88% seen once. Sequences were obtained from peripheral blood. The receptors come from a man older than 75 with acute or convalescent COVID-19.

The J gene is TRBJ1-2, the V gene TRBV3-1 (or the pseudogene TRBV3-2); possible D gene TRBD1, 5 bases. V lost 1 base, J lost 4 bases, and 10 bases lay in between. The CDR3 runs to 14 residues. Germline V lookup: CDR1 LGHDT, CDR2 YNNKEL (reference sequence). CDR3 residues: CASSQGVGGYGYTF. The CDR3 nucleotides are TGTGCCAGCAGCCAAGGGGTCGGGGGCTATGGCTACACCTTC.

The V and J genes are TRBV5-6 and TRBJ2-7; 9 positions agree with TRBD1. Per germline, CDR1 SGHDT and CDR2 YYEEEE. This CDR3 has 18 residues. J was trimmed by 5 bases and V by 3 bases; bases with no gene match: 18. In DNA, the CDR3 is TGTGCCAGCAGCTCCCTATCCGTGTTAGGACAGGGGACCGACGAGCAGTACTTC. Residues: CASSSLSVLGQGTDEQYF. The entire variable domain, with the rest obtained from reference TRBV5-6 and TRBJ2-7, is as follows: DAGVTQSPTHLIKTRGQQVTLRCSPKSGHDTVSWYQQALGQGPQFIFQYYEEEERQRGNFPDRFSGHQFPNYSSELNVNALLLGDSALYLCASSSLSVLGQGTDEQYFGPGTRLTVT.